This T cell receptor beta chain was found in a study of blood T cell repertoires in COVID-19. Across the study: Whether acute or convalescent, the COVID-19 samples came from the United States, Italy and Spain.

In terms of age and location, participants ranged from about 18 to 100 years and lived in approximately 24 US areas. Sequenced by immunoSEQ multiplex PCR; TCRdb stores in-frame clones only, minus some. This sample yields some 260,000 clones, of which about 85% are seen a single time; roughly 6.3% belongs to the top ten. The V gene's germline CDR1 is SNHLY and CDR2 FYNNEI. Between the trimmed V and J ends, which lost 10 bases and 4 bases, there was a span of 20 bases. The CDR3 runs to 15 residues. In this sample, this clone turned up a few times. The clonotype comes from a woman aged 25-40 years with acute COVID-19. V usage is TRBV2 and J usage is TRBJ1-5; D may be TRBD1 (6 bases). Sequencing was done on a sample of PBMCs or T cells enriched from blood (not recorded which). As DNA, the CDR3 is TGTGCCAACGCGACGGGTGACAGGCCTAATCAGCCCCAGCATTTT. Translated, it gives CANATGDRPNQPQHF.